One sample yielded the 16 T cell receptor beta chains listed below, sequenced in a study of blood T cell repertoires in COVID-19 (dated by TCRdb to 2019 to 2021). Library preparation was by the immunoSEQ multiplex PCR assay. The table was pulled from immuneACCESS by TCRdb, which kept in-frame rearrangements only. Such tables lose some clones; where checked, under half of the loss comes from unresolved V genes, and the rest has no known cause. A total of over 150,000 clones appear in this sample, around nine tenths of them only once. Approximately 0.5% of the sample is held by the ten biggest clonotypes. Sequences were obtained from peripheral blood. All receptors derive from a man between 60 and 70 years old with COVID-19, enrolled during active disease.

The rearrangement uses TRBV2 and TRBJ2-5; 9 bases map to TRBD1. The V gene's germline CDR1 is SNHLY and CDR2 FYNNEI. J gave up 3 bases and V 3 bases, and 5 bases lay outside the gene matches. CDR3 length: 15 residues. The CDR3 is CASSEGDREKETQYF. The CDR3 DNA reads TGTGCCAGCAGTGAGGGGGACAGGGAAAAAGAGACCCAGTACTTC.

This clone was recorded a few times. This chain uses TRBV19 with TRBJ1-5, with D hard to call. Deletions cut 5 bases from V and 2 bases from J, with 19 bases between. Germline-derived CDR1 and CDR2 are LNHDA and SQIVND (reference sequence). The CDR3 is 17 residues long. This chain's CDR3 is CASSPHDLAGGNQPQHF. The DNA for the CDR3 is TGTGCCAGTAGTCCGCACGATCTTGCGGGTGGCAATCAGCCCCAGCATTTT.

V gene TRBV27 combines with J gene TRBJ2-2, with 8 nucleotides matching TRBD1. The CDR3 is 14 amino acids. Germline CDR1 reads MNHEY; CDR2 reads SMNVEV (reference sequence). V was pared by 6 bases and J by 4 bases, with 4 bases of the junction left unmatched. The CDR3 spells CASRTGVGTGELFF. CDR3 nucleotides: TGTGCCAGCAGGACAGGGGTGGGCACCGGGGAGCTGTTTTTT.

CDR3 sequence (DNA): TGTGCCAGCAGCTTAAGGGGGACAGGGACGTACGAGCAGTACTTC. Amino acid sequence: CASSLRGTGTYEQYF. This chain uses TRBV7-3 with TRBJ2-7, with TRBD1 matching 9 bases. The germline V gene encodes CDR1 SGHTA and CDR2 FQGTGA. This CDR3 has 15 residues. The trim removed 1 base at V and 4 bases at J, leaving 5 bases unmatched.

V usage is TRBV5-1 and J usage is TRBJ2-1, with 14 bases matching TRBD2. The CDR3 extends over 14 amino acids. The germline V gene encodes CDR1 SGHRS and CDR2 YFSETQ. The junction had 1 base not matched to a gene; V was cut back by 2 bases and J by 9 bases. For the CDR3, the DNA is TGCGCCAGCAGCTTAGGGACTAGCGGGGGTGAGCAGTTCTTC. Protein product: CASSLGTSGGEQFF.

V and J are TRBV9 and TRBJ2-1, with TRBD2 matching over 10 bases. Unmatched junction bases numbered 3, after V lost 2 bases and J lost 4 bases. The CDR3 length is 15 residues. From germline, CDR1 is SGDLS and CDR2 YYNGEE. CDR3: CASSVTSGRYNEQFF. The CDR3 region has the DNA TGTGCCAGCAGCGTGACTAGCGGGCGATACAATGAGCAGTTCTTC.

This chain links TRBV5-6 with TRBJ1-4; a possible D gene is TRBD1 (5 bases). The CDR3 is made up of 14 amino acids. Germline V gives CDR1 SGHDT, CDR2 YYEEEE. Trimming removed 2 bases at V and 6 bases at J, with 11 bases between. In DNA form, the CDR3 reads TGTGCCAGCAGCTTTAGACAGATTGATGAAAAACTGTTTTTT. Amino acids: CASSFRQIDEKLFF.

Here the CDR3 DNA reads TGTGCCAGCAGCCAGTCAGGGGAGAATCAGCCCCAGCATTTT. Its protein is CASSQSGENQPQHF. This sequence joins TRBV11-3 and TRBJ1-5; a weak D match, TRBD1 (6 bases). The V end was cut by 5 bases, the J end by 4 bases, with 12 bases between. Germline V gene lookup returns CDR1 SGHNT and CDR2 YENEEA. This CDR3 is built from 14 residues.

The V gene is TRBV4-3, the J gene TRBJ2-2, with 7 nucleotides matching TRBD2. The CDR3 totals 18 residues. Germline values: CDR1 LGHNA, CDR2 YSLEER. V shed 4 bases, J shed 4 bases, and the junction held 15 bases outside the gene matches. In nucleotides, the CDR3 is TGCGCCAGCAGCCCTACTGTGGGGGAGGGCCGGATCACCGGGGAGCTGTTTTTT. Amino acid sequence: CASSPTVGEGRITGELFF.

V usage is TRBV28 and J usage is TRBJ1-2; D unresolved. This CDR3 region has 10 residues. From germline, CDR1 is MDHEN and CDR2 SYDVKM. V lost 6 bases, J lost 10 bases, and 9 bases lay in between. The chain's CDR3 is CASRDLDYTF. As DNA, the CDR3 is TGTGCCAGCAGGGACTTGGACTACACCTTC.

The chain has TRBV18 and TRBJ1-5, with TRBD1 matching 7 bases. The junction had 7 bases not matched to a gene; V was cut back by 1 base and J by 1 base. Germline lookup yields CDR1 KGHSH and CDR2 LQKENI. There are 17 residues in the CDR3. The CDR3 nucleotides are TGTGCCAGCTCACCACTAGGGCAGGGGGGAAGCAATCAGCCCCAGCATTTT. Residues: CASSPLGQGGSNQPQHF.

The chain carries TRBV24-1 and TRBJ2-3; TRBD2 matches at 7 bases. This CDR3 has 16 residues. The junction had 10 bases not matched to a gene; V was cut back by 5 bases and J by 3 bases. Germline assignment: CDR1 KGHDR and CDR2 SFDVKD. The CDR3 DNA is TGTGCCACCAGTGGGGGTGGAGGCGGGGGTACAGATACGCAGTATTTT. This sequence encodes CATSGGGGGGTDTQYF.

The J gene is TRBJ1-5, the V gene TRBV7-9; the match to TRBD1 covers 7 bases. CDR3 length: 14 amino acids. With V trimmed by 5 bases and J by 7 bases, 8 bases remained unmatched. CDR1 is SEHNR, CDR2 FQNEAQ, per germline (reference sequence). This CDR3 is CASSKTGVEQPQHF. In DNA form, the CDR3 reads TGTGCCAGCAGCAAAACAGGGGTCGAACAGCCCCAGCATTTT.

The V and J genes are TRBV24-1 and TRBJ2-5, with a weak D call TRBD2 (6 bases). V was cut by 0 bases and J by 5 bases, with 9 bases left in between. The length of the CDR3 is 14 residues. CDR1 and CDR2 (germline): KGHDR, SFDVKD. In DNA form, the CDR3 reads TGTGCCACCAGTGATTTGCTCAGCGGGGAGACCCAGTACTTC. Translating it yields CATSDLLSGETQYF.

Ten or more counts support this clone. The rearrangement joins TRBV5-6 to TRBJ2-2; D may be TRBD1 (6 bases). CDR3 size: 16 residues. The ends were cut back, 1 base at V and 1 base at J, with 11 bases in the middle. From germline, CDR1 is SGHDT and CDR2 YYEEEE. The CDR3 DNA follows: TGTGCCAGCAGCTTGTTGCGCAGGGGGAACACCGGGGAGCTGTTTTTT. This encodes CASSLLRRGNTGELFF.

The rearrangement links TRBV3-1 (or the pseudogene TRBV3-2) to TRBJ2-6; D not certain. Germline loops: CDR1 LGHDT, CDR2 YNNKEL (reference sequence). CDR3 length equals 13 residues. Between the trimmed V and J ends, which lost 8 bases and 4 bases, there was a span of 9 bases. DNA of the CDR3: TGTGCCAGCTACTCGCAAGGGGCCAACGTCCTGACTTTC. It specifies CASYSQGANVLTF.